This T cell receptor (beta chain) was documented in a study of blood T cell repertoires in COVID-19. Study-level background: Samples representing acute and convalescent COVID-19 were sourced from the United States, Italy and Spain. The analysed material was cDNA or gDNA that came from T cells, B-cell-depleted T cells, or PBMCs.

How the authors handled the data: It was from reference gene primer amplification that nucleated cell counts were estimated. TCRdb's copy holds only in-frame clones and misses some; the assay was immunoSEQ multiplex PCR. V, J and clone size are taken as reported in that table, and D and trimming were inferred from the DNA itself. The repertoire has more than 250,000 clones, roughly 83% of them found once; the top ten carry 4.6%. Sequencing input: peripheral blood. This clonotype was sampled from a man between 60 and 70 years old who had recovered from COVID-19.

CDR3 sequence reads: CASSQDFQFVSPLHF. CDR3 DNA sequence: TGCGCCAGCAGCCAAGATTTCCAGTTTGTTTCACCCCTCCACTTT. V is TRBV4-1 and J is TRBJ1-6; D is undetermined. Germline CDR1 is MGHRA and CDR2 is YSYEKL. The CDR3 is 15 residues long. Trimming removed 0 bases from V and 9 bases from J, with 12 bases in between.